This T cell receptor beta chain was recovered during a study of CD8 T cells in ankylosing spondylitis. Study results and caveats: Roughly eight highly homologous variants formed a TCR beta motif that appeared characteristic of ankylosing spondylitis blood. Earlier authors reported some of these motif variants in reactive arthritis synovial fluid and blood. Reportedly, disease-linked clones are significantly enriched in ankylosing spondylitis patients' matched synovial fluid.

V lost 4 bases and J lost 5; bases outside the gene matches: 12. The CDR3 consists of 15 residues. Germline V gives CDR1 DFQATT, CDR2 SNEGSKA (reference sequence). Libraries for TCR beta were made by quantitative 5'-RACE with molecular barcodes. Each CDR3 protein gets one entry after TCRdb re-called the 5' RACE reads with MiXCR. The sample consists of 450,000 or so distinct CDR3 sequences, roughly a quarter of them appearing once. In the case of this clonotype: Antigen unknown.

The receptor was derived from a male donor with ankylosing spondylitis. The source material was blood, either unsorted or a sorted T cell fraction (not recorded which). This rearrangement joins TRBV20-1 to TRBJ2-7; 9 nucleotides agree with TRBD1. In nucleotides, the CDR3 is TGCAGTGCTACCCCGGGACAGGGCGGGTCGGACGAGCAGTACTTC. Translated, it gives CSATPGQGGSDEQYF.